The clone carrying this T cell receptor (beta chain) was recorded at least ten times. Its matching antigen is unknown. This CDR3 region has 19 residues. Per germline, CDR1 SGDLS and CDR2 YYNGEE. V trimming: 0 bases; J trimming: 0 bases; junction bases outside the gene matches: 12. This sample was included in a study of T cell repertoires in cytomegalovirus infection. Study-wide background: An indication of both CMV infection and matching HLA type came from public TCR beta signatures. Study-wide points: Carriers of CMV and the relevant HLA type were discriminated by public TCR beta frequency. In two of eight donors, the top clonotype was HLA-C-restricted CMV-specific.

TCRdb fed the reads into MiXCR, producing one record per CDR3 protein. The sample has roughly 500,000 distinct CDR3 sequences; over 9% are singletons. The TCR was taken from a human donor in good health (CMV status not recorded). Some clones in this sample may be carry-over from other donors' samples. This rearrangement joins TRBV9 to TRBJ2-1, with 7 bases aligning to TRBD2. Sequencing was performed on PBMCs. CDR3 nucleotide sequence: TGTGCCAGCAGCGTAGTAGATCTGCGACTAGCTAGCTCCTACAATGAGCAGTTCTTC. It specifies CASSVVDLRLASSYNEQFF.